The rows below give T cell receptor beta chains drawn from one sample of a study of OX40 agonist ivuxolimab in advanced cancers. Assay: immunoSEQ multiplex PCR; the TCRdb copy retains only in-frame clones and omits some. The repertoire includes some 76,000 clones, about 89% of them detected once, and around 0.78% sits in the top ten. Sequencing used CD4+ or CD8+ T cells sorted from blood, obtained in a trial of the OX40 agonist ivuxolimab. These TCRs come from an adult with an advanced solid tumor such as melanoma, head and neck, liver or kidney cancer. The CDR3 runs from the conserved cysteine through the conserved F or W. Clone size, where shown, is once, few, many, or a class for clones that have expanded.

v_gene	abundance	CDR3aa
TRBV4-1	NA	CASSQDRVWRGQNEQFF
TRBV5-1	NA	CASSLDPGGKLFF
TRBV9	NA	CASSELGTILSYNEQFF
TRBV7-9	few	CASSLIGGHDEQYF
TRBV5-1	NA	CASSQNGLADYNEQFF
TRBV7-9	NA	CASRPGTSGMFTDTQYF
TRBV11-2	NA	CASSLGMGYGYTF
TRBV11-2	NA	CASSSTGDEQFF
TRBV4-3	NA	CASSQDDSRNTEAFF
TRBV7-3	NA	CASSSDGRMRNEQFF
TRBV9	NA	CASSVGGTEYEQYF
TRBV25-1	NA	CASSGAGLETQYF
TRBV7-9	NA	CAVTTGTLQETQYF
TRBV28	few	CAILEAGLGQPQHF
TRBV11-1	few	CASSVRDSSDTQYF
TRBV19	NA	CASSTDRVNTEAFF
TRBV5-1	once	CASSLAPEPGGGYTF
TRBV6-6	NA	CASSPGLWGTEAFF
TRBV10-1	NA	CASSESSSGIRNEQFF
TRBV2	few	CATSQADTQYF
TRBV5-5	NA	CASSPSPGTGGNQPQHF
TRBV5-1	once	CASRTRQQETQYF
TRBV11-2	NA	CASSPSGSYNEQFF
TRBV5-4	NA	CASSQDSNQPQHF
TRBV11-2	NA	CASSLGNSPLHF
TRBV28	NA	CASTSGGRGPYEQYF
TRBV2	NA	CASSGGRSSYEQYF
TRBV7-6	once	CASSLKGWQTEEQYF
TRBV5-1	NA	CASSFRGLGGEQYF
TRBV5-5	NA	CASSFWGSGELFF
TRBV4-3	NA	CASSQDLGRQETQYF
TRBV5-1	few	CASRRSEGEQYF
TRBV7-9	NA	CASSSGLADTDTQYF
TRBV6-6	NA	CASSNRRTTTYNEQFF
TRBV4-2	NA	CASSPSKGPNYGYTF
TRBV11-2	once	CASSLLSSGGANEQFF
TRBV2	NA	CASSEIAPGESSYNEQFF